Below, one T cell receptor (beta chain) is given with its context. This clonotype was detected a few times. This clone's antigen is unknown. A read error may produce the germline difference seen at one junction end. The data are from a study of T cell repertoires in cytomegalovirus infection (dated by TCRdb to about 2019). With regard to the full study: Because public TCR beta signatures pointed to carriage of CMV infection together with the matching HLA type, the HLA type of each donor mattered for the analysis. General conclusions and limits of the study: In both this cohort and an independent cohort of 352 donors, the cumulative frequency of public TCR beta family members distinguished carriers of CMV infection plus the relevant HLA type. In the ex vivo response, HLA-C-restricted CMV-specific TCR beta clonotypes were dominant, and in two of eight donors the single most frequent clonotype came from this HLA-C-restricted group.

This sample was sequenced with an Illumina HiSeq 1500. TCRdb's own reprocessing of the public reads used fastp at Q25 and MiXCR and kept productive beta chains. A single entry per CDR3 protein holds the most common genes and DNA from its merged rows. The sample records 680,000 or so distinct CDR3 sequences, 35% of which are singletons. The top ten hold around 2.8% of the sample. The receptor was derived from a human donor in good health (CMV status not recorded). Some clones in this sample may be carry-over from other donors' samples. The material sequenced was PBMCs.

The nucleotide sequence is given as TGTGCCAGCAGAGAAGGAACCATCGGGAAAAACATTCAGTACTTC. This codes for CASREGTIGKNIQYF. Rearrangement joined TRBV6-1 to TRBJ2-4; the D gene remains uncertain. The CDR3 holds 15 amino acids from the cysteine to the phenylalanine. Of the read, only the CDR3 DNA is kept; its 45 bases are in frame from base 1. Looking up the germline V gene yields CDR1 MNHNS and CDR2 SASEGT.